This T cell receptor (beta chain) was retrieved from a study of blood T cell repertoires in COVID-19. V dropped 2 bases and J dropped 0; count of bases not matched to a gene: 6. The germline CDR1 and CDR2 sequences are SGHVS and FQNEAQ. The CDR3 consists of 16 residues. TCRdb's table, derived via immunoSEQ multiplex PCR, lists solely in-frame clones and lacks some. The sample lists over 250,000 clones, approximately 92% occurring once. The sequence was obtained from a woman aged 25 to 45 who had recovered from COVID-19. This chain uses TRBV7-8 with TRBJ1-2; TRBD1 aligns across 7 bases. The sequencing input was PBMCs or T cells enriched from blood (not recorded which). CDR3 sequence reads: CASSLTAGGTNYGYTF. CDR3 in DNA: TGTGCCAGCAGCTTAACGGCAGGGGGTACTAACTATGGCTACACCTTC.